This T cell receptor (beta chain) is drawn from a study of CD8 T cells in ankylosing spondylitis. This clonotype was detected only once. Using its own MiXCR run on the 5' RACE reads, TCRdb lists one record per CDR3 protein. Of 250,000 to 350,000 distinct CDR3 sequences listed, about 20% are singletons. Sequenced material: blood, either unsorted or a sorted T cell fraction (not recorded which). The source of this sequence is a male donor with ankylosing spondylitis or in good health (not recorded which).

For the CDR3, the DNA is TGTGCCAGCAGCTTAGCCGTGGACTACCCACCCTACAATGAGCAGTTCTTC. Translating gives CASSLAVDYPPYNEQFF. This rearrangement joins TRBV7-8 to TRBJ2-1, with a possible D match to TRBD2 (6 bases). Germline V gives CDR1 SGHVS, CDR2 FQNEAQ. This CDR3 contains 17 residues. V shed 0 bases and J shed 2 bases, with 14 bases lying between them. The complete variable domain, with remaining parts taken from reference TRBV7-8 and TRBJ2-1, reads GAGVSQSPRYKVAKRGQDVALRCDPISGHVSLFWYQQALGQGPEFLTYFQNEAQLDKSGLPSDRFFAERPEGSVSTLKIQRTQQEDSAVYLCASSLAVDYPPYNEQFFGPGTRLTVL.